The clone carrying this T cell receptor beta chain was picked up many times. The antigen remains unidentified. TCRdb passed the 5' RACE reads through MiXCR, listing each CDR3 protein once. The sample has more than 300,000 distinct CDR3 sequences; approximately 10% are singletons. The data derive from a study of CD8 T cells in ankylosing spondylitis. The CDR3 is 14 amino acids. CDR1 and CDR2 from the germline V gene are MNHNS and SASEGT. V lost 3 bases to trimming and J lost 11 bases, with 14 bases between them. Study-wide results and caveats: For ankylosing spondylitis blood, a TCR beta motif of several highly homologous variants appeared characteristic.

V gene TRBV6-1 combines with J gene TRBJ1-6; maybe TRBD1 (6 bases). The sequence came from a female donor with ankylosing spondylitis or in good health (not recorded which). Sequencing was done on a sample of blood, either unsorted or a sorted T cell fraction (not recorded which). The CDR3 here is CASSDGGHLTPLHF. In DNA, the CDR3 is TGTGCCAGCAGTGACGGGGGACATCTGACACCCCTCCACTTT.